The entry below describes one T cell receptor beta chain. The data were produced by immunoSEQ multiplex PCR, yet TCRdb's version contains in-frame clones alone and is incomplete. The sample lists about 80,000 clones, approximately 82% occurring once. The source of the sample is a study of blood T cell repertoires in COVID-19. Germline CDR1 reads SQVTM; CDR2 reads ANQGSEA. The CDR3 loop spans 14 amino acids. The V gene lost 3 bases and the J gene lost 1 base, with 9 bases spanning the gap. The rearrangement links TRBV29-1 to TRBJ2-2, with D uncertain. This clonotype was sampled from a woman aged 70-85 years with acute or convalescent COVID-19. Material for sequencing was peripheral blood. In DNA, the CDR3 is TGCAGCGTTGAGTACTCCCTGAACACCGGGGAGCTGTTTTTT. Its protein is CSVEYSLNTGELFF.